This TCR beta chain was sequenced for a study of shared clonotypes between healthy human individuals. Only CD45RO-negative cells positively selected for CCR7 counted as naive CD8 cells, so terminally differentiated effector memory CD45RA+ cells were excluded. Turning to this clone: Its target is unknown.

Germline V gene lookup returns CDR1 MDHEN and CDR2 SYDVKM. This CDR3 contains 15 residues. The V end lost 3 bases, the J end lost 4 bases, and 15 bases lay between the germline ends. Study results and limitations: Represented diversity (both genetic and exposure-history) was limited by the small number of donors.

Researchers ran the assay at a deep level. Profiled with immunoSEQ multiplex PCR; TCRdb holds only in-frame clones, not every one. The data contain around 1,900,000 clones, 80% to 95% of them singletons. The specimen was naive CD8+ T cells from PBMCs. This receptor was obtained from a man aged 18 to 35 in good health. Some clones in this sample may be carry-over from other donors' samples. This chain joins TRBV28 and TRBJ1-2, with no clear D. The DNA for the CDR3 is TGTGCCAGCAGTTTCCAAAAAGGACGCTTCTATGGCTACACCTTC. Translated: CASSFQKGRFYGYTF.